This T cell receptor (beta chain) originates from a study of blood T cell repertoires in COVID-19. Germline CDR1 is SNHLY and CDR2 is FYNNEI. V was clipped by 4 bases and J by 1 base, with 19 bases between them. The CDR3 contains 17 residues. Generated by immunoSEQ multiplex PCR, the TCRdb table keeps only in-frame clones and is missing some. The repertoire holds about 56,000 clones, with about 89% as singletons. Sequencing input: peripheral blood. The TCR comes from a human donor in a cohort sampled during active COVID-19. This rearrangement joins TRBV2 to TRBJ1-1, with a weak D call TRBD1 (6 bases). As DNA, the CDR3 is TGTGCCAGCAGTGTTTCCTCCCTGACAGGTGGGAACACTGAAGCTTTCTTT. Its protein product is CASSVSSLTGGNTEAFF.